One and the same sample provided the 21 T cell receptor beta chains below, sequenced in a study of blood T cell repertoires in COVID-19. Produced via immunoSEQ multiplex PCR; TCRdb's table is partial and in-frame only. In the table there are roughly 100,000 clones, almost 80% of which are singletons. The sample comprised peripheral blood. These TCRs come from a man aged 60-69 years with active or convalescent COVID-19.

The chain joins TRBV6-5 to TRBJ2-1; tentative D call: TRBD2 (5 bases). The CDR3 is made up of 12 amino acids. Per the germline V gene, CDR1 is MNHEY and CDR2 is SVGAGI. Trimming removed 6 bases from V and 7 bases from J, with 10 bases in between. DNA for the CDR3: TGTGCCAGCAGCCCGACGGGAAATGAGCAGTTCTTC. Amino acid sequence: CASSPTGNEQFF.

The rearrangement joins TRBV15 to TRBJ1-1; the match to TRBD1 covers 8 bases. This CDR3 is 15 amino acids long. V was pared by 5 bases and J by 1 base, with 6 bases of the junction left unmatched. Germline CDR1 is LNHNV and CDR2 is YYDKDF (reference sequence). CDR3 nucleotides: TGTGCCACCAGCGTCCGGACAGGGAGGAACACTGAAGCTTTCTTT. Residues: CATSVRTGRNTEAFF.

This rearrangement joins TRBV4-2 to TRBJ2-7; 7 bases align to TRBD1. This CDR3 is built from 14 residues. J gave up 2 bases and V 1 base, and 2 bases lay outside the gene matches. Germline CDR1 and CDR2: LGHNA and YNFKEQ. CDR3 sequence reads: CASSQGTGTYEQYF. CDR3 DNA: TGTGCCAGCAGCCAAGGGACAGGAACCTACGAGCAGTACTTC.

The chain is built from TRBV5-4 and TRBJ2-1, with 8 bases matching TRBD1. Germline values: CDR1 SGHNT, CDR2 YYREEE (reference sequence). V lost 2 bases to trimming and J lost 9 bases; unmatched junction nucleotides: 4. This CDR3 has 13 residues. The CDR3 bases are TGTGCCAGCAGCTTATCAGGGGGCTCTGAGCAGTTCTTC. It specifies CASSLSGGSEQFF.

A single count supports this clone. The J gene is TRBJ1-4, the V gene TRBV6-5, with TRBD1 identical over 8 bases. Germline-derived CDR1 and CDR2 are MNHEY and SVGAGI. The CDR3 spans 14 residues. The junction had 6 bases not matched to a gene; V was cut back by 4 bases and J by 8 bases. The CDR3 loop is CASSSTGVREKLFF. CDR3 DNA sequence: TGTGCCAGCAGTTCGACAGGGGTGCGGGAAAAACTGTTTTTT.

V is TRBV19 and J is TRBJ1-1; 7 bases map to TRBD1. This CDR3 has 14 residues. With V trimmed by 5 bases and J by 3 bases, 6 bases remained unmatched. Germline CDR1 reads LNHDA; CDR2 reads SQIVND (reference sequence). CDR3 region: CASSANRGYTEAFF. The CDR3 nucleotides are TGTGCCAGTAGTGCCAACAGGGGATACACTGAAGCTTTCTTT.

The rearrangement uses TRBV6-4 and TRBJ2-2; tentative D call: TRBD2 (5 bases). The CDR3 loop spans 15 amino acids. The germline V gene has CDR1 MRHNA and CDR2 SNTAGT. V lost 7 bases and J 4 bases, leaving 16 bases between the germline ends. The CDR3 spells CASTPLGGSTGELFF. Here the CDR3 DNA reads TGTGCCAGCACCCCTCTGGGCGGGTCCACCGGGGAGCTGTTTTTT.

The chain links TRBV2 to TRBJ2-1; D uncertain. The V end lost 3 bases, the J end lost 1 base, and 7 bases lay between the germline ends. This CDR3 contains 14 residues. Looked up from germline, CDR1 is SNHLY and CDR2 is FYNNEI. The CDR3 loop reads CASSEGFSYNEQFF. DNA for the CDR3: TGTGCCAGCAGTGAGGGCTTTTCCTACAATGAGCAGTTCTTC.

This clone was recorded at least ten times. The chain combines TRBV7-6 with TRBJ1-3, with 7 bases aligning to TRBD1. Germline lookup yields CDR1 SGHVS and CDR2 FNYEAQ. The CDR3 runs to 15 residues. V was pared by 5 bases and J by 1 base, with 5 bases of the junction left unmatched. The CDR3 coding sequence is TGTGCCAGCAGCACCACGACAGGGTCTGGAAACACCATATATTTT. It is translated as CASSTTTGSGNTIYF.

This rearrangement joins TRBV28 to TRBJ1-5, with D possibly matching TRBD1 (6 bases). CDR3 length: 15 residues. The ends were cut back, 1 base at V and 6 bases at J, with 13 bases in the middle. Germline CDR1 is MDHEN and CDR2 is SYDVKM. The CDR3 region is CASSLSYRVSQPQHF. DNA of the CDR3: TGTGCCAGCAGTTTATCCTACAGGGTGAGTCAGCCCCAGCATTTT.

V and J are TRBV11-3 and TRBJ2-7; 8 nucleotides match TRBD2. Trimming at V came to 1 base and at J to 3 bases, leaving 11 bases not matched to a gene. Germline CDR1 SGHNT, CDR2 YENEEA. The CDR3 sequence is 17 residues long. The chain's CDR3 is CASSLGPSRTSFYEQYF. CDR3 nucleotides: TGTGCCAGCAGCTTAGGACCGTCCCGGACTAGCTTCTACGAGCAGTACTTC.

Points on this clone: The junction shows a germline mismatch at one end, possibly a read error. The chain employs TRBV5-1 and TRBJ1-6; maybe TRBD1 (6 bases). Germline V CDR1 and CDR2: SGHRS, YFSETQ. CDR3 size: 15 residues. The CDR3 spells CARSPRGGAVGALHF. CDR3 coding DNA: TGCGCCCGCAGCCCACGGGGGGGGGCCGTAGGAGCCCTCCACTTT.

The chain joins TRBV4-2 to TRBJ2-1; the match to TRBD2 covers 8 bases. Per germline, CDR1 LGHNA and CDR2 YNFKEQ. Trimming removed 0 bases from V and 9 bases from J; junction bases left unmatched: 13. CDR3 length: 17 amino acids. The CDR3 DNA reads as TGTGCCAGCAGCCAAGAAAGGACAGCGGGAGTATGGAGTGAGCAGTTCTTC. This codes for CASSQERTAGVWSEQFF.

The chain uses TRBV18 and TRBJ2-1; TRBD2 matches at 7 bases. The J segment lost 10 bases and the V segment lost 0 bases, leaving 24 bases of the junction unmatched. In germline, CDR1 is KGHSH, CDR2 LQKENI. The CDR3 loop spans 20 amino acids. The CDR3 nucleotides read TGTGCCAGCTCACCACCGAGGAGCGGGGACCGGCGATTACAAAGAGGGGAGCAGTTCTTC. Protein sequence: CASSPPRSGDRRLQRGEQFF.

The J gene is TRBJ2-5, the V gene TRBV5-8, with 12 bases matching TRBD1. The germline V gene has CDR1 SGHTS and CDR2 YDEGEE. This CDR3 comprises 15 residues. After removal of 4 bases from V and 3 bases from J, the junction contained 4 bases not matched to a gene. The CDR3 region is CASSMGQGAEETQYF. The CDR3 region has the DNA TGTGCCAGCAGCATGGGACAGGGGGCAGAAGAGACCCAGTACTTC.

This clone was seen more than once but under ten times. The rearrangement links TRBV27 to TRBJ1-5, with 11 bases that match TRBD1. The CDR3 contains 16 residues. The germline CDR1 and CDR2 sequences are MNHEY and SMNVEV (reference sequence). J lost 7 bases, V lost 8 bases, and 13 bases had no gene match. CDR3 DNA sequence: TGTGCCAGCGGGAGGCGGACAGGGGGCACTGGGCAGCCCCAGCATTTT. It codes for CASGRRTGGTGQPQHF.

V is TRBV11-3 and J is TRBJ2-1; TRBD1 matches 8 bases. V lost 5 bases, J lost 1 base, and 4 bases stayed unmatched. Per the germline V gene, CDR1 is SGHNT and CDR2 is YENEEA. CDR3 length equals 15 residues. As DNA, the CDR3 is TGTGCCAGCAGCCAAGGACAGGGATCCTACAATGAGCAGTTCTTC. This encodes CASSQGQGSYNEQFF.

The chain has TRBV19 and TRBJ1-3, with D possibly being TRBD1 (5 bases). Germline V gene sequence: CDR1 LNHDA, CDR2 SQIVND (reference sequence). V was shortened by 6 bases and J by 4 bases, with 22 bases between the two germline ends. There are 17 residues in the CDR3. The chain's CDR3 is CASSTPGLSSKGNTIYF. CDR3 in DNA: TGTGCCAGTAGCACTCCGGGACTTTCCTCTAAAGGAAACACCATATATTTT. Supplemented by reference TRBV19 and TRBJ1-3, the full variable domain reads DGGITQSPKYLFRKEGQNVTLSCEQNLNHDAMYWYRQDPGQGLRLIYYSQIVNDFQKGDIAEGYSVSREKKESFPLTVTSAQKNPTAFYLCASSTPGLSSKGNTIYFGEGSWLTVV.

This clone showed up just once. A read error may produce the germline difference seen at one junction end. The chain carries TRBV7-8 and TRBJ2-1, with 15 bases fitting TRBD2. Looked up from germline, CDR1 is SGHVS and CDR2 is FQNEAQ. The CDR3 covers 17 residues. This CDR3 reads CASSSSGTSGRYSEQFF. DNA for the CDR3: TGTGCCAGCAGCTCCTCAGGGACTAGCGGGAGGTACAGTGAGCAGTTCTTC.

This rearrangement joins TRBV6-6 to TRBJ2-2; either TRBD1 or TRBD2 may fit D (6 bases each). There are 17 residues in the CDR3. The germline V gene has CDR1 MNHNY and CDR2 SVGAGI (reference sequence). V dropped 5 bases and J dropped 3 bases, with 19 bases sitting between them. The CDR3 coding sequence is TGTGCCAGCAGTCAGGGGCTAGCGCTCGGAGACACCGGGGAGCTGTTTTTT. It specifies CASSQGLALGDTGELFF.

The rearrangement uses TRBV28 and TRBJ2-2, with 9 positions matching TRBD1. CDR3 length equals 16 residues. Germline CDR1 is MDHEN and CDR2 is SYDVKM. After removal of 7 bases from V and 4 bases from J, the junction contained 10 bases not matched to a gene. The DNA for the CDR3 is TGTGCCAGCATCCCCGGGACAGGGTTCGGCACCGGGGAGCTGTTTTTT. Protein product: CASIPGTGFGTGELFF.